The subject of this entry is one T cell receptor (beta chain). The data were obtained in a study of blood T cell repertoires in COVID-19. With 4 bases removed from V and 4 bases from J, the gap between germline ends came to 15 bases. The CDR3 is made up of 14 amino acids. The germline V gene encodes CDR1 SGHDT and CDR2 YYEEEE. Libraries were prepared by immunoSEQ multiplex PCR; TCRdb keeps only in-frame clonotypes and omits some of them. There are approximately 45,000 clones in the sample; about 90% occur only once, and 1% to 1.5% lies in the top ten. The receptor was derived from a middle-aged woman with acute or convalescent COVID-19. Sample: peripheral blood. The chain combines TRBV5-6 with TRBJ2-7; a weak D match, TRBD1 (6 bases). CDR3: CASSVGRGKYEQYF. The CDR3 nucleotides read TGTGCCAGCAGCGTCGGTAGGGGGAAGTACGAGCAGTACTTC.